A single T cell receptor (beta chain) is shown here with its context. TCR beta VDJ and CDR3 were profiled, and genomic DNA was the template. TCRdb itself ran the reads through MiXCR, one entry per CDR3 protein. This sample yields approximately 170,000 distinct CDR3 sequences, of which about 45% are seen a single time; 3.2% belongs to the top ten. This sample was included in a study of CD8+CD57+ T cells in acquired aplastic anemia. Germline V gives CDR1 DFQATT, CDR2 SNEGSKA (reference sequence). The CDR3 has 13 residues. Unmatched junction bases numbered 6, after V lost 5 bases and J lost 3 bases. An expansion of CD8+CD57+ cells by flow cytometry had been shown in patients chosen for sequencing.

The sequencing sample was made of sorted CD4+, CD8+, or CD8+CD57+ T cells (not recorded which) from PBMCs. The chain employs TRBV20-1 and TRBJ1-2; 7 bases are shared with TRBD1. The sequence derives from a human donor with aplastic anemia. Here the CDR3 DNA reads TGCAGTGCTGGGACCGACAGGGACTATGGCTACACCTTC. Its translation: CSAGTDRDYGYTF.